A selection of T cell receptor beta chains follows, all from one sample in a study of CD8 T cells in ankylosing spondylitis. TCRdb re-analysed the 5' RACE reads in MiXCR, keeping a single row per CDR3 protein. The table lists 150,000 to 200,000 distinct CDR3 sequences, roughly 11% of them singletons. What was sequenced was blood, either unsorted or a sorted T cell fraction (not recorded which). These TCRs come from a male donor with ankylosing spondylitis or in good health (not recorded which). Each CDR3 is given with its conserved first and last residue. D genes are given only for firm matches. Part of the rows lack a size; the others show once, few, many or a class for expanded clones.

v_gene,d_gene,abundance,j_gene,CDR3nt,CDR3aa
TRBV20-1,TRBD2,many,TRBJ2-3,TGCAGTGCTAGAGGAGCGGGAGCAGATACGCAGTATTTT,CSARGAGADTQYF
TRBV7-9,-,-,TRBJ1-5,TGTGCCAGCAGCTTATGGGGGGATCAGCCCCAGCATTTT,CASSLWGDQPQHF
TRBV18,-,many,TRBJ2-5,TGTGCCAGCTCACCGACTATGAAAGAGACCCAGTACTTC,CASSPTMKETQYF
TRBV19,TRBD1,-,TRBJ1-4,TGTGCCGGTGCTGACAGGGTGGGTGAAAAACTGTTTTTT,CAGADRVGEKLFF
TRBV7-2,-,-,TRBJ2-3,TGTGCCAGCAGCTCTCTAATGGGCGGCCCAGATACGCAGTATTTT,CASSSLMGGPDTQYF
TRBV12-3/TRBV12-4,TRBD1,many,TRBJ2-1,TGTGCCAGCAGTTTGGGCCCGGGACAGTACAATGAGCAGTTCTTC,CASSLGPGQYNEQFF
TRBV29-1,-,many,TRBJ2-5,TGCAGCGTTGTGAGCATGTGGCAAGAGACCCAGTACTTC,CSVVSMWQETQYF
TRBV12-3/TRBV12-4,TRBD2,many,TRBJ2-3,TGTGCCAGCAGCACGGGACTAGCGGGATTAGATACGCAGTATTTT,CASSTGLAGLDTQYF
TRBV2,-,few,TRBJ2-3,TGTGCCAGCGGGGAGAATAGGGCCGATACGCAGTATTTT,CASGENRADTQYF
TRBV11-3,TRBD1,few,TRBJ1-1,TGTGCCAGCCGGGGACAGGGGTATAGTGAAGCTTTCTTT,CASRGQGYSEAFF
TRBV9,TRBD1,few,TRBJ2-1,TGTGCCAGCAGCTCGGGTTGGGACAGACTAAAGTATGAGCAGTTCTTC,CASSSGWDRLKYEQFF
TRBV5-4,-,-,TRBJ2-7,TGTGTCAGCAGCTTGGGACGGAACCCCTACGAGCAGTACTTC,CVSSLGRNPYEQYF
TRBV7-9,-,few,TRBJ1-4,TGTGCCAGCAGCTCTACCGCGACCAGAGAAAAACTGTTTTTT,CASSSTATREKLFF
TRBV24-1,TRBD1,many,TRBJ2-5,TGTGCCACCAGTCATTGGACAGGCATTGAAAGGGAGACCCAGTACTTC,CATSHWTGIERETQYF
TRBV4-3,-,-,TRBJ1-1,TGCGCCAGCAGCCAAGGGGGGGACAACACTGAAGCTTTCTTT,CASSQGGDNTEAFF